Listed here is a single TCR beta chain. The record originates from a study of blood T cell repertoires in COVID-19. Study-level background: COVID-19 samples collected from the United States, Italy and Spain covered acute and convalescent phases.

Germline-derived CDR1 and CDR2 are GTSNPN and SVGIG (reference sequence). The V gene lost 8 bases and the J gene lost 1 base, with 14 bases spanning the gap. The CDR3 runs 13 residues. Authors' processing steps: Amplification with reference gene primers provided the estimates of nucleated cell counts. Assay used: immunoSEQ multiplex PCR; TCRdb lists only in-frame clones, some missing. Clone size and V and J calls were adopted from that table, with D and trimming inferred from the DNA. The sample records around 200,000 clones, 84% being singletons. The V gene is TRBV30, the J gene TRBJ2-5; D is uncertain. The source material was peripheral blood. The sequence was collected from a human donor in a cohort sampled during active COVID-19. The CDR3 DNA follows: TGTGCCGGGGTAAACACTATCCAAGAGACCCAGTACTTC. Protein: CAGVNTIQETQYF.